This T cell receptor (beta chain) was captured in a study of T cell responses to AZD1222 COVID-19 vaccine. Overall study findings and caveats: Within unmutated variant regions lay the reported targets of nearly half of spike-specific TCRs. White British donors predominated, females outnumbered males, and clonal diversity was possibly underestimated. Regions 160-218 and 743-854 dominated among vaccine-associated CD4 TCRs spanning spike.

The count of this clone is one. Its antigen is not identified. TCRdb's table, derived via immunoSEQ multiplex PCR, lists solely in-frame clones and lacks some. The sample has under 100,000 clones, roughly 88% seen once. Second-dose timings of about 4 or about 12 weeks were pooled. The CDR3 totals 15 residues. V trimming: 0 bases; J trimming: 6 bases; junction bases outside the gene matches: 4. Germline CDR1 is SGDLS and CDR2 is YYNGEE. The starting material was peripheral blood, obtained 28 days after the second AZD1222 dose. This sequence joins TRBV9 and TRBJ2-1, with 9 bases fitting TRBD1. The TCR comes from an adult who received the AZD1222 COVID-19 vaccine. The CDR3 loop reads CASSVGGQGFNEQFF. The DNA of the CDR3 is TGTGCCAGCAGCGTAGGAGGACAGGGGTTCAATGAGCAGTTCTTC.